This T cell receptor (beta chain) was profiled in a study of blood T cell repertoires in COVID-19. Study in general: The study drew acute and convalescent COVID-19 samples from the United States, Italy and Spain. In each case, the material was cDNA or gDNA derived from T cells, B-cell-depleted T cells, or PBMCs.

Germline V CDR1 and CDR2: SGHNT, YYREEE (reference sequence). The ends lost 4 bases at V and 7 bases at J; junction bases unmatched: 9. This CDR3 contains 14 residues. Under the authors' procedure: Amplifying reference gene primers gave estimates of nucleated cell counts. Generated by immunoSEQ multiplex PCR, the TCRdb table keeps only in-frame clones and is missing some. Clonal size and the V and J genes are those of that table, whereas D and trimming came from the DNA. This table holds 95,000 to 150,000 clones, about 90% found once. The chain links TRBV5-4 to TRBJ1-2; TRBD1 matches at 8 bases. The sequencing input was peripheral blood. This sequence was found in a woman in her 70s with acute or convalescent COVID-19. This chain's CDR3 is CASSQGQGDGGYTF. DNA for the CDR3: TGTGCCAGCAGCCAAGGACAGGGAGACGGTGGCTACACCTTC.